This T cell receptor (beta chain) was found in a study of cytomegalovirus exposure and HLA in healthy donors. Amplification used 60 Vbeta primers and 13 Jbeta primers. Sequenced by immunoSEQ multiplex PCR; TCRdb stores in-frame clones only, minus some. Of around 130,000 clones listed, 80% to 85% are singletons. From germline, CDR1 is SGHNT and CDR2 YYREEE (reference sequence). V lost 9 bases and J lost 8, with 18 bases in between. The CDR3 runs 13 residues. Material: PBMCs. The TCR sequence derives from a young man in good health and CMV-seronegative. This chain uses TRBV5-4 with TRBJ2-1; tentatively, D is TRBD1 (6 bases). CDR3 sequence: CAMYRAGGHEQFF. For the CDR3, the DNA is TGTGCCATGTACAGGGCGGGTGGCCATGAGCAGTTCTTC.